The 19 T cell receptor beta chains given below trace back to one sample, sequenced in a study of early T cells in non-severe SARS-CoV-2 infection (dated by TCRdb to the early 2020s). Library construction relied on 5' RACE. Instrument on record: NextSeq 500. TCRdb itself trimmed the public reads at Q25 with fastp, ran MiXCR and retained productive beta chains. One record per CDR3 amino acid sequence lists the most common genes and DNA. The sample profile shows around 35,000 distinct CDR3 sequences; 5.5% to 7.5% of them were found once. The top ten clonotypes cover 5.5% to 6% of the sample. Sequencing used whole blood. The receptors originated from an adult who was a healthcare worker with PCR-confirmed SARS-CoV-2 infection or an uninfected control (not recorded which).

V gene TRBV28 combines with J gene TRBJ2-2; no reliable D call. The CDR3 runs 11 residues. Deletions cut 3 bases from V and 9 bases from J, with 5 bases between. Germline V gene lookup returns CDR1 MDHEN and CDR2 SYDVKM. CDR3: CASSFQRELFF. The CDR3, as DNA: TGTGCCAGCAGTTTTCAGCGGGAGCTGTTTTTT.

In its sample, this clonotype was seen many times. The chain couples TRBV20-1 to TRBJ2-1; tentatively, D is TRBD1 or TRBD2 (5 bases each). Trimming stripped 0 bases from V and 0 bases from J, with 6 bases between. The CDR3 has 14 residues. Germline lookup yields CDR1 DFQATT and CDR2 SNEGSKA (reference sequence). In DNA form, the CDR3 reads TGCAGTGCTAGAGAGGGGGACTCCTACAATGAGCAGTTCTTC. Translated: CSAREGDSYNEQFF.

The chain recombines TRBV4-1 with TRBJ2-7; TRBD1 or TRBD2 may be the D gene (5 bases each). Per the germline V gene, CDR1 is MGHRA and CDR2 is YSYEKL. This CDR3 is built from 14 residues. V was cut by 2 bases and J by 6 bases, with 14 bases left in between. The CDR3 nucleotides read TGCGCCAGCAGCCAACCAGCGGACAAAGGCGAGCAGTACTTC. Translated, it gives CASSQPADKGEQYF.

This clonotype was detected a few times. This chain uses TRBV5-1 with TRBJ2-7; TRBD1 or TRBD2 may be the D gene (6 bases each). Germline assignment: CDR1 SGHRS and CDR2 YFSETQ. The CDR3 runs 17 residues. The V and J ends lost 0 bases and 3 bases respectively, with 19 bases between them. The CDR3 nucleotides read TGCGCCAGCAGCTTGGGGACAGACGGGACTTGGGACTACGAGCAGTACTTC. Translation: CASSLGTDGTWDYEQYF.

At least ten counts were recorded for this clonotype. V usage is TRBV28 and J usage is TRBJ2-5; D not certain. Germline CDR1 MDHEN, CDR2 SYDVKM. The CDR3 loop spans 11 amino acids. Trimming took 6 bases from V and 3 from J, leaving 5 bases between them. The CDR3 nucleotides read TGTGCCAGCAGCCCCGAAGAGACCCAGTACTTC. Protein: CASSPEETQYF. Together with reference TRBV28 and TRBJ2-5, the CDR3 gives the full variable domain: DVKVTQSSRYLVKRTGEKVFLECVQDMDHENMFWYRQDPGLGLRLIYFSYDVKMKEKGDIPEGYSVSREKKERFSLILESASTNQTSMYLCASSPEETQYFGPGTRLLVL.

This clonotype was recorded many times. This chain joins TRBV29-1 and TRBJ1-5; possible D gene TRBD1, 5 bases. Between the trimmed V and J ends, which lost 4 bases and 3 bases, there was a span of 10 bases. The V gene's germline CDR1 is SQVTM and CDR2 ANQGSEA. This CDR3 is built from 13 residues. The DNA for the CDR3 is TGCAGCGTTGCCCGGGGCCTCAATCAGCCCCAGCATTTT. Its translation is CSVARGLNQPQHF.

In this sample, this clonotype turned up a few times. In DNA, the CDR3 is TGTGCCAGCAGTCCGCTCACATCCTACAATGAGCAGTTCTTC. Translating gives CASSPLTSYNEQFF. The rearrangement uses TRBV12-3 or TRBV12-4 and TRBJ2-1, with D hard to call. Trimming pared 5 bases from V and 1 base from J, leaving 9 bases between. The CDR3 contains 14 residues.

At least ten counts were recorded for this clonotype. The V call is TRBV6-5, the J call TRBJ1-6, with TRBD1 as a possible D gene (5 bases). V dropped 0 bases and J dropped 14 bases, with 14 bases sitting between them. The CDR3 runs 14 residues. Looked up from germline, CDR1 is MNHEY and CDR2 is SVGAGI. CDR3 nucleotide sequence: TGTGCCAGCAGTTACTCCGGGGGGGATTTGTCCCTCCACTTT. This sequence encodes CASSYSGGDLSLHF.

This clonotype was observed at least ten times. The rearrangement links TRBV5-4 to TRBJ2-2; D is unresolved. CDR3 size: 14 residues. Deletions cut 2 bases from V and 1 base from J, with 6 bases between. Germline-derived CDR1 and CDR2 are SGHNT and YYREEE (reference sequence). CDR3: CASSLGRNTGELFF. In nucleotides, the CDR3 is TGTGCCAGCAGCTTAGGGCGGAACACCGGGGAGCTGTTTTTT. The variable domain in full, with the rest retrieved from reference TRBV5-4 and TRBJ2-2, is ETGVTQSPTHLIKTRGQQVTLRCSSQSGHNTVSWYQQALGQGPQFIFQYYREEENGRGNFPPRFSGLQFPNYSSELNVNALELDDSALYLCASSLGRNTGELFFGEGSRLTVL.

As for this clonotype: This clone may be a read error of a much larger clone one base away. The final CDR3 position lacks the conserved phenylalanine or tryptophan, pointing to a likely read error. The J gene is TRBJ2-3, the V gene TRBV28, with a possible D match to TRBD2 (5 bases). The CDR3 is 11 residues long. Per germline, CDR1 MDHEN and CDR2 SYDVKM. Trimming took off 8 bases at V and 5 bases at J, with 8 bases between the two ends. The CDR3 here is CASGLGDTQYS. For the CDR3, the DNA is TGTGCCAGCGGACTGGGAGATACGCAGTATTCT.

This clonotype was seen repeatedly, ten times or more. The chain recombines TRBV10-1 with TRBJ2-3, with TRBD2 matching 9 bases. Trimming removed 6 bases from V and 2 bases from J; junction bases left unmatched: 12. Germline CDR1 and CDR2: WNHNN and SYGVQD (reference sequence). The CDR3 is 17 residues long. CDR3 amino acids: CASSLGVVAGVTDTQYF. CDR3 bases: TGCGCCAGCAGCCTCGGAGTAGTAGCGGGGGTCACAGATACGCAGTATTTT.

This clonotype was seen a handful of times. This chain connects TRBV20-1 to TRBJ1-1, with D uncertain. CDR1 and CDR2 from the germline V gene are DFQATT and SNEGSKA (reference sequence). The CDR3 loop spans 12 amino acids. In DNA, the CDR3 is TGCAGCTCAAACAGAGATGACACTGAAGCTTTCTTT. It is translated as CSSNRDDTEAFF.

This clonotype was found a few times. This chain links TRBV20-1 with TRBJ2-3; the match to TRBD1 covers 8 bases. Germline V gives CDR1 DFQATT, CDR2 SNEGSKA (reference sequence). CDR3 length equals 15 residues. V trimming: 1 base; J trimming: 5 bases; junction bases outside the gene matches: 8. The CDR3 sequence is CSARGDRRTRDTQYF. The CDR3 coding sequence is TGCAGTGCTAGAGGGGACAGGAGGACGAGAGATACGCAGTATTTT.

A few counts support this clonotype. The chain is built from TRBV28 and TRBJ1-5; D possibly corresponds to TRBD1 (5 bases). The CDR3 sequence is 13 residues long. The germline gives CDR1 MDHEN, CDR2 SYDVKM. The V gene lost 3 bases and the J gene lost 5 bases, with 8 bases spanning the gap. CDR3 protein: CASSFLGDQPQHF. CDR3 sequence (DNA): TGTGCCAGCAGTTTCCTGGGGGATCAGCCCCAGCATTTT.

This clonotype is a singleton in its sample. The chain combines TRBV5-1 with TRBJ2-7; 8 bases agree with TRBD2. V was clipped by 4 bases and J by 2 bases; unmatched bases: 11. The CDR3 totals 16 residues. Germline lookup yields CDR1 SGHRS and CDR2 YFSETQ. CDR3 sequence: CASSPSPLAGTYEQYF. The CDR3 DNA reads as TGCGCCAGCAGCCCCTCTCCCTTAGCGGGGACCTACGAGCAGTACTTC.

The V call is TRBV7-2, the J call TRBJ2-2; no definite D call. V lost 4 bases and J lost 3, with 6 bases in between. The length of the CDR3 is 13 residues. Per the germline V gene, CDR1 is SGHTA and CDR2 is FQGNSA. In nucleotides, the CDR3 is TGTGCCAGCAGCTCTAGGGACACCGGGGAGCTGTTTTTT. This encodes CASSSRDTGELFF.

The sample holds a few counts of this clonotype. The chain carries TRBV6-6 and TRBJ2-2; 9 positions agree with TRBD1. The CDR3 consists of 17 residues. The junction had 10 bases not matched to a gene; V was cut back by 7 bases and J by 1 base. Germline V gene data show CDR1 as MNHNY and CDR2 as SVGAGI (reference sequence). The CDR3 reads CASKPGSGQGNTGELFF. CDR3 in DNA: TGTGCCAGCAAACCCGGGTCGGGACAGGGGAACACCGGGGAGCTGTTTTTT.

The sample holds a few counts of this clonotype. This chain joins TRBV20-1 and TRBJ2-7; 16 positions agree with TRBD2. The germline V gene has CDR1 DFQATT and CDR2 SNEGSKA (reference sequence). CDR3 length equals 16 residues. With 3 bases clipped from V and 3 bases from J, the junction kept 5 bases outside the gene matches. This CDR3 reads CSARGTSGRDYYEQYF. For the CDR3, the DNA is TGCAGTGCTAGGGGGACTAGCGGGAGGGACTACTACGAGCAGTACTTC.

This clonotype was detected ten times or more. In nucleotides, the CDR3 is TGTGCCAGCAGTTCTCCCATCGACGGGAACACCATATATTTT. This gives the protein CASSSPIDGNTIYF. The V gene is TRBV28, the J gene TRBJ1-3; D gene ambiguous. The CDR3 is 14 residues long. Trimming took 4 bases from V and 7 from J, leaving 14 bases between them. Per germline, CDR1 MDHEN and CDR2 SYDVKM.